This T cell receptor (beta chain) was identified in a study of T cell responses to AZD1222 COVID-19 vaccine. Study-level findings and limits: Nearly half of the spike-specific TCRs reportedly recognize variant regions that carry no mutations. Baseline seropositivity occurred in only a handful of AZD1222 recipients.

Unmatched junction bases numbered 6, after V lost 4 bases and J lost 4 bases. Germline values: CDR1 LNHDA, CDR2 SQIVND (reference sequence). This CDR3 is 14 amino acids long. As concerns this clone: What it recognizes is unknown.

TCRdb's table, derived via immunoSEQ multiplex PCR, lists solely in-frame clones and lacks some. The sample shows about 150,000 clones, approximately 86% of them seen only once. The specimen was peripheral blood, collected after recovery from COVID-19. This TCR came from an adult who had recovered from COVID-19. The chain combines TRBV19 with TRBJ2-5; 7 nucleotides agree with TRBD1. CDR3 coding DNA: TGTGCCAGTAGTAGACAGGGAAGCGGAGAGACCCAGTACTTC. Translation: CASSRQGSGETQYF. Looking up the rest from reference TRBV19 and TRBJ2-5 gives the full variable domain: DGGITQSPKYLFRKEGQNVTLSCEQNLNHDAMYWYRQDPGQGLRLIYYSQIVNDFQKGDIAEGYSVSREKKESFPLTVTSAQKNPTAFYLCASSRQGSGETQYFGPGTRLLVL.